The clone carrying this T cell receptor (beta chain) was seen ten or more times. Its antigen is not known. Any patient presenting with uncontrolled infection, other autoimmune disease, pregnancy or lactation was left out. Cells are PBMCs isolated from approximately 9.2 ml of fresh blood. What was amplified from RNA transcripts were TCR beta CDR3 regions. First-round RT-PCR of the TCR CDR3 relied on the HTBI primer set. From the multiplex PCR reads, TCRdb called clonotypes with MiXCR, one entry per CDR3 protein. This table has hundreds of thousands of distinct CDR3 sequences, 14% appearing once. The entry originates in a study of T cells in Graves' hyperthyroidism and ophthalmopathy. Turning to the study itself: The blood sample was taken at first diagnosis, before treatment began. General study points: The model anticipated ophthalmopathy a median around six months pre-onset.

Per the germline V gene, CDR1 is SGHNT and CDR2 is YENEEA. This CDR3 has 14 residues. Unmatched junction bases numbered 3, after V lost 4 bases and J lost 3 bases. The sequence was collected from a woman aged 18-35 years with Graves' hyperthyroidism. V usage is TRBV11-3 and J usage is TRBJ2-1; 7 nucleotides align to TRBD1. Sequencing used blood. The CDR3 DNA follows: TGTGCCAGCAGCTCGACAGGGAACTACAATGAGCAGTTCTTC. This translates into CASSSTGNYNEQFF.